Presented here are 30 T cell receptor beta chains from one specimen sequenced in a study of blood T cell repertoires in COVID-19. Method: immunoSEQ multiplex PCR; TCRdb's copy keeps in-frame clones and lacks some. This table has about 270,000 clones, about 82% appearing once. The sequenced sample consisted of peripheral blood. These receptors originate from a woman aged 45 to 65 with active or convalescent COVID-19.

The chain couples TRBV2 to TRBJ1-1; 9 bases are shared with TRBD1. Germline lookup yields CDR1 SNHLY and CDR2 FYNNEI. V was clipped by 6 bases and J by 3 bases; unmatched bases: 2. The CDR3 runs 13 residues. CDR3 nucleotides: TGTGCCAGCAGGGGACAGGGTTACACTGAAGCTTTCTTT. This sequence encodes CASRGQGYTEAFF.

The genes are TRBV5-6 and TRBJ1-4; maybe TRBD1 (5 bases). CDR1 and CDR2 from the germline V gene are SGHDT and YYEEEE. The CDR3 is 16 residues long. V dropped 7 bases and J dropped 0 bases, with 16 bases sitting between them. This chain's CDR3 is CASSHQGSTTNEKLFF. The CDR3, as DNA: TGTGCCAGCTCCCATCAGGGAAGCACAACTAATGAAAAACTGTTTTTT.

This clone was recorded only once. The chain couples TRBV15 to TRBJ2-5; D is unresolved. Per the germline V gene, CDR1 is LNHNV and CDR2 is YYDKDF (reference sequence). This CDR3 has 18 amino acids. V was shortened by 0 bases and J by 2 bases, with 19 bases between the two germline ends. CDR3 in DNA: TGTGCCACCAGCAGAGATCCCTCGGCGCAGGCGATACAAGAGACCCAGTACTTC. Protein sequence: CATSRDPSAQAIQETQYF. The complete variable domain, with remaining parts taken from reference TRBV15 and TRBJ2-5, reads DAMVIQNPRYQVTQFGKPVTLSCSQTLNHNVMYWYQQKSSQAPKLLFHYYDKDFNNEADTPDNFQSRRPNTSFCFLDIRSPGLGDTAMYLCATSRDPSAQAIQETQYFGPGTRLLVL.

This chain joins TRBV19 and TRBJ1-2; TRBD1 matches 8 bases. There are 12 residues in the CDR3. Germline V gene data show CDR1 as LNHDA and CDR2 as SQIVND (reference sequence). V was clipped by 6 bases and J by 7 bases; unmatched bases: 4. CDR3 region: CASRDRVFGYTF. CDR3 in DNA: TGTGCCAGTAGGGACAGGGTTTTTGGCTACACCTTC.

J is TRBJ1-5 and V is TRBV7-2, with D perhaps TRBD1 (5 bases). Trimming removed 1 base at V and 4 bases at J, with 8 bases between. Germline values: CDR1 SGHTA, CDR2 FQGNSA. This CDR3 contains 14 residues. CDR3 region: CASSLGRVNQPQHF. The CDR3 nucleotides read TGTGCCAGCAGCTTAGGCAGGGTTAATCAGCCCCAGCATTTT.

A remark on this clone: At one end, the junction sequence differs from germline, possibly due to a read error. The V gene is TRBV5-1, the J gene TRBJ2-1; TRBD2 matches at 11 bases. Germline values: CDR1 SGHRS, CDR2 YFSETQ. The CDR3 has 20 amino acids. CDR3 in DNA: TGCGCCAGCAACTTGAAACCCGGGACTAGCGGAGTCACTTATTACAATGAGCAGTTCTTC. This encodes CASNLKPGTSGVTYYNEQFF.

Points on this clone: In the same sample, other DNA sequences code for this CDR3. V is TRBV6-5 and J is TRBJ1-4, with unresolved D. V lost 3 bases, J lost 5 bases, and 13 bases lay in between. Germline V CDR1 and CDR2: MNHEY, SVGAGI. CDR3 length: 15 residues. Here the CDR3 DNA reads TGTGCCAGCAGTTATTCGAGGACGGGGAATGAAAAACTGTTTTTT. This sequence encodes CASSYSRTGNEKLFF.

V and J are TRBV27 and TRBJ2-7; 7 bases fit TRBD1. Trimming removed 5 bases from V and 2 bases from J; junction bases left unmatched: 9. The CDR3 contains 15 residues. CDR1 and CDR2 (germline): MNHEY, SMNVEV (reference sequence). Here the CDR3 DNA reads TGTGCCAGCAGTCCGCCGACAGGGATTCCCTACGAGCAGTACTTC. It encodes CASSPPTGIPYEQYF.

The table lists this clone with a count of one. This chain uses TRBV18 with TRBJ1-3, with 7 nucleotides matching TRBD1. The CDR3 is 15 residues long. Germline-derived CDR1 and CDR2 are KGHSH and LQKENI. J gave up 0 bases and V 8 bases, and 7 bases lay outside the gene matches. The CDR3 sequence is CASQGQPSSGNTIYF. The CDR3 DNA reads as TGTGCCAGCCAGGGACAGCCAAGCTCTGGAAACACCATATATTTT.

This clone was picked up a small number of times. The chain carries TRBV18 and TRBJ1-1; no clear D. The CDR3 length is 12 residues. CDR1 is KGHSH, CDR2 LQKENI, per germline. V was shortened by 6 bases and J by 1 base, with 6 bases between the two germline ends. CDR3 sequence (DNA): TGTGCCAGCTCGTCCGGGAACACTGAAGCTTTCTTT. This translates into CASSSGNTEAFF.

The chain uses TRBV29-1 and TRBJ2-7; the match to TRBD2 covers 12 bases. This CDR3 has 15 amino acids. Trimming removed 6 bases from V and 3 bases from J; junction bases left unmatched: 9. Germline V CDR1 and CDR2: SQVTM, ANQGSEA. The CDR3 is CSVFTGTSGYYEQYF. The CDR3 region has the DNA TGCAGCGTGTTCACCGGGACTAGCGGGTACTACGAGCAGTACTTC.

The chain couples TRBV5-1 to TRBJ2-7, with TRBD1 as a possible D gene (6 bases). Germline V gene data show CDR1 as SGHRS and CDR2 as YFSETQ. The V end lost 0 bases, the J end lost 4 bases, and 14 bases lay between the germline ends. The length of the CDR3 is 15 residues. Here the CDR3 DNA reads TGCGCCAGCAGCTTGGTCGGCAGGGGATTTTACGAGCAGTACTTC. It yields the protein CASSLVGRGFYEQYF.

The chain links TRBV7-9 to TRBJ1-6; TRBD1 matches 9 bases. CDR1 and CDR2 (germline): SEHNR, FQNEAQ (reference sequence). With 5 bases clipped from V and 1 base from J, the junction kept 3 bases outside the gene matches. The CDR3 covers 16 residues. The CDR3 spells CASSTGGASYNSPLHF. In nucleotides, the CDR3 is TGTGCCAGCAGCACAGGGGGCGCGTCCTATAATTCACCCCTCCACTTT.

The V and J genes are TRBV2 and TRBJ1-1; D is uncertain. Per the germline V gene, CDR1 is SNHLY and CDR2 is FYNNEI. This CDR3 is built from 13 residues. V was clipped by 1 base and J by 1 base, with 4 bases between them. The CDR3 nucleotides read TGTGCCAGCAGTGAAGGAGGGAACACTGAAGCTTTCTTT. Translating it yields CASSEGGNTEAFF. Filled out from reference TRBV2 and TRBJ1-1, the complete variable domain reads EPEVTQTPSHQVTQMGQEVILRCVPISNHLYFYWYRQILGQKVEFLVSFYNNEISEKSEIFDDQFSVERPDGSNFTLKIRSTKLEDSAMYFCASSEGGNTEAFFGQGTRLTVV.

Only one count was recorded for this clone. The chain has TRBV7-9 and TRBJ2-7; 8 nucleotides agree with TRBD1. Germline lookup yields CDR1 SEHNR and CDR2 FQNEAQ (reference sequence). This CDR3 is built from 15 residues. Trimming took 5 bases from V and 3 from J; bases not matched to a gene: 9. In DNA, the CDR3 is TGTGCCAGCAGCCAGGGGGCTCCCTGGGACTACGAGCAGTACTTC. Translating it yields CASSQGAPWDYEQYF.

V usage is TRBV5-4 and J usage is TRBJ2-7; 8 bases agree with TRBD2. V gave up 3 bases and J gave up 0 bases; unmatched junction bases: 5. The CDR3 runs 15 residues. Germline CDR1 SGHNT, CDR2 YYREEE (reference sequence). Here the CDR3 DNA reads TGTGCCAGCAGCTATAAAGCGGGAGACTCCTACGAGCAGTACTTC. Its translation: CASSYKAGDSYEQYF.

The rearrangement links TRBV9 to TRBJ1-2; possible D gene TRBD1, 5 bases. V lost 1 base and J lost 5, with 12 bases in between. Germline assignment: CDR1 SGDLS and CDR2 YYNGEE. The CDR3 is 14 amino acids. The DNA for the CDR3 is TGTGCCAGCAGCGTAAACAGGCGAAGTTATGGCTACACCTTC. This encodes CASSVNRRSYGYTF.

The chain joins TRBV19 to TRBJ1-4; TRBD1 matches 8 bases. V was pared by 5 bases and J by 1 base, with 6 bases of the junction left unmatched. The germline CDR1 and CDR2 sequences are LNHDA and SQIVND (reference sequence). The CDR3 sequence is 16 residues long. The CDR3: CASSLITGGTNEKLFF. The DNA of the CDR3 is TGTGCCAGTAGTCTAATAACAGGGGGAACTAATGAAAAACTGTTTTTT.

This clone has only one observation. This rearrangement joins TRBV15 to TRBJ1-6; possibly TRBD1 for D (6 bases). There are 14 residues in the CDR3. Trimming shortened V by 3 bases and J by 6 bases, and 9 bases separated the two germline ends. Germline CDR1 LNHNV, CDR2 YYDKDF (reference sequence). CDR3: CATSSRGGNSPLHF. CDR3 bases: TGTGCCACCAGCAGCAGGGGTGGTAATTCACCCCTCCACTTT.

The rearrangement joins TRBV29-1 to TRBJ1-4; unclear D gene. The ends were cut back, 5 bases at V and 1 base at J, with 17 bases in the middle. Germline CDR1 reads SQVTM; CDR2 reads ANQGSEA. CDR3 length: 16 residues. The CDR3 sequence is CSVRVAGWRTNEKLFF. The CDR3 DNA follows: TGCAGCGTTCGAGTAGCCGGGTGGCGAACTAATGAAAAACTGTTTTTT.

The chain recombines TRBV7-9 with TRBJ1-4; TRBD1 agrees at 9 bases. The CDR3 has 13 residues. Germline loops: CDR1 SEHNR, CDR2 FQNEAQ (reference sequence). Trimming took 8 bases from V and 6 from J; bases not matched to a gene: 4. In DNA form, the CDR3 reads TGTGCCAGCGGCTGGACAGGGGATGAAAAACTGTTTTTT. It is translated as CASGWTGDEKLFF.

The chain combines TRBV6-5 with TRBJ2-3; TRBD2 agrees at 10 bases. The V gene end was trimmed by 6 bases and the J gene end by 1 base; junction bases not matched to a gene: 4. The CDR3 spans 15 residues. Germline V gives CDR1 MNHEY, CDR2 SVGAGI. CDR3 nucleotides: TGTGCCAGCAGGACTAGCGGGTTTCGCACAGATACGCAGTATTTT. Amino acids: CASRTSGFRTDTQYF.

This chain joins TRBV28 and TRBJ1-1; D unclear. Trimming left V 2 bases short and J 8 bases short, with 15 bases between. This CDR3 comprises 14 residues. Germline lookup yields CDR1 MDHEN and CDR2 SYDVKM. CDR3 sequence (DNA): TGTGCCAGCAGTTTACGGCCCACCCGAGGCGAAGCTTTCTTT. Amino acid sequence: CASSLRPTRGEAFF. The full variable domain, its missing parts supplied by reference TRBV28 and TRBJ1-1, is DVKVTQSSRYLVKRTGEKVFLECVQDMDHENMFWYRQDPGLGLRLIYFSYDVKMKEKGDIPEGYSVSREKKERFSLILESASTNQTSMYLCASSLRPTRGEAFFGQGTRLTVV.

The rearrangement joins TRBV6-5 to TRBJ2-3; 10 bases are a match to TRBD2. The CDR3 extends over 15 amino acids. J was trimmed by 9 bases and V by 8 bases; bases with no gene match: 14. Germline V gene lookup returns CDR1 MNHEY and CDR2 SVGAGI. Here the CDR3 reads CASHPLAGASETQYF. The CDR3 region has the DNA TGTGCCAGCCACCCTCTAGCGGGGGCATCCGAGACGCAGTATTTT.

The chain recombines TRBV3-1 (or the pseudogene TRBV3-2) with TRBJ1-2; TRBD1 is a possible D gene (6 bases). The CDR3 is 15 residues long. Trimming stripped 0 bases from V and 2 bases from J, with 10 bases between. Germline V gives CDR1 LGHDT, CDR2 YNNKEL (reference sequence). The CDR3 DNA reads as TGTGCCAGCAGCCAAGATCAACAGGGAAACTATGGCTACACCTTC. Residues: CASSQDQQGNYGYTF.

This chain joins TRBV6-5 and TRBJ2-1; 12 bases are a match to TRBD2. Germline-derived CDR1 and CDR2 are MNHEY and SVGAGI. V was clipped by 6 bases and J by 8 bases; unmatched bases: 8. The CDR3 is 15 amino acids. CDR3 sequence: CASRLTSGRWDEQFF. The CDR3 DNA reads TGTGCCAGCAGACTAACTAGCGGGAGGTGGGATGAGCAGTTCTTC.

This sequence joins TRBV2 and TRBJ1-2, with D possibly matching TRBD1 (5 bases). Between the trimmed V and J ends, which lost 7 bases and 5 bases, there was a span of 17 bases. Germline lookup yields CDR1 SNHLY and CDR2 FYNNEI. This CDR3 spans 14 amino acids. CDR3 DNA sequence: TGTGCCAGCAATCGGCAACAGGTTGGGTATGGCTACACCTTC. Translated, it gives CASNRQQVGYGYTF.

CDR3: CASSLSPDSHYEQYF. The CDR3 DNA reads as TGTGCCAGCAGCCTCTCGCCAGACAGCCACTACGAGCAGTACTTC. The chain is built from TRBV5-5 and TRBJ2-7; D is perhaps TRBD1 (5 bases). This CDR3 is built from 15 residues. The ends were cut back, 4 bases at V and 3 bases at J, with 17 bases in the middle. CDR1 is SGHKS, CDR2 YYEKEE, per germline (reference sequence).

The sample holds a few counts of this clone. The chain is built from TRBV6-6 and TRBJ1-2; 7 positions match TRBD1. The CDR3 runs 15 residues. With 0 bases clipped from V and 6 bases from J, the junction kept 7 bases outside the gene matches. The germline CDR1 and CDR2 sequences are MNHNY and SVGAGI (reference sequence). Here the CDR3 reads CASSYSSVGTDGYTF. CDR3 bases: TGTGCCAGCAGTTACTCGAGTGTGGGGACAGATGGCTACACCTTC.

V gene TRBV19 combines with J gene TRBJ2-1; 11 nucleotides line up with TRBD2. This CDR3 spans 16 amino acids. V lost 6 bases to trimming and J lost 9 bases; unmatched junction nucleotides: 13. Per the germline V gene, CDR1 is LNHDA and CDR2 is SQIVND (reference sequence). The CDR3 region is CASSDTIAGGRSEQFF. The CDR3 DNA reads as TGTGCCAGTAGCGACACGATAGCGGGAGGGCGCAGTGAGCAGTTCTTC.